This T cell receptor (beta chain) was recovered during a study of control samples from healthy donors and cancer patients. The germline gives CDR1 SGHRS, CDR2 YFSETQ. CDR3 size: 14 residues. V dropped 4 bases and J dropped 2; count of bases not matched to a gene: 5. The table lists this clone with a few counts. Produced via immunoSEQ multiplex PCR; TCRdb's table is partial and in-frame only. Of roughly 220,000 clones in the sample, roughly 94% are singletons; the top ten hold around 1.5%. The specimen was blood. The genes are TRBV5-1 and TRBJ2-5, with TRBD2 matching over 7 bases. The clonotype comes from a man aged 45-60 years in good health. The chain's CDR3 is CASSGGDLQETQYF. CDR3 in DNA: TGCGCCAGCAGCGGGGGGGACCTACAAGAGACCCAGTACTTC. The variable domain in full, with the rest retrieved from reference TRBV5-1 and TRBJ2-5, is KAGVTQTPRYLIKTRGQQVTLSCSPISGHRSVSWYQQTPGQGLQFLFEYFSETQRNKGNFPGRFSGRQFSNSRSEMNVSTLELGDSALYLCASSGGDLQETQYFGPGTRLLVL.